This T cell receptor (beta chain) was recorded in a study of cytomegalovirus exposure and HLA in healthy donors. Study details: Earlier findings included some 100 million unique TCR beta sequences obtained from about 179 million T cells. Study conclusions and caveats: In a later analysis, DRB1 alleles had the most associated TCRs; HLA-C alleles the fewest. Listed as cytomegalovirus-associated were more than 150 TCR beta chains.

Every donor was a healthy person donating bone marrow. In the case of this clone: Its antigen is unidentified.

There are 17 residues in the CDR3. V was trimmed by 2 bases and J by 1 base, leaving 16 bases between them. From germline, CDR1 is SGHRS and CDR2 YFSETQ. Vbeta (60) and Jbeta (13) primers were used in the PCR. The protocol was immunoSEQ multiplex PCR, while the TCRdb copy is restricted to in-frame clones and leaves out a portion. The sample contains 110,000 to 150,000 clones, 65% to 85% of which appear only once. Material: PBMCs. The TCR sequence derives from a man aged 25-45 years in good health and CMV-seronegative. The rearrangement uses TRBV5-1 and TRBJ1-3; D gene ambiguous. DNA of the CDR3: TGCGCCAGCAGCTTTCGAGGCGGAGGGCCTTCTGGAAACACCATATATTTT. Residues: CASSFRGGGPSGNTIYF.